This paragraph reports one T cell receptor beta chain. The antigen remains unidentified. This specimen comes from a study of cytotoxic CD8 clonotypes in ibrutinib-treated CLL. Germline values: CDR1 ENHRY, CDR2 SYGVKD. V was cut by 4 bases and J by 4 bases, with 8 bases left in between. This CDR3 region has 14 residues. Using immunoSEQ multiplex PCR, the repertoire was profiled, and TCRdb retains in-frame clones only, with some absent. The repertoire includes fewer than 90,000 clones, 68% of them detected once, and roughly 5.9% sits in the top ten. Study-wide points: At baseline, clonality was higher than in age-matched healthy donors and correlated with CD8+ counts.

The sequencing used PBMCs, collected after 12 months of ibrutinib treatment. The TCR comes from a human donor with chronic lymphocytic leukemia. The chain couples TRBV10-3 to TRBJ2-6; D not resolved. CDR3 residues: CAISASTGANVLTF. The DNA for the CDR3 is TGTGCCATCAGTGCGTCGACGGGGGCCAACGTCCTGACTTTC.